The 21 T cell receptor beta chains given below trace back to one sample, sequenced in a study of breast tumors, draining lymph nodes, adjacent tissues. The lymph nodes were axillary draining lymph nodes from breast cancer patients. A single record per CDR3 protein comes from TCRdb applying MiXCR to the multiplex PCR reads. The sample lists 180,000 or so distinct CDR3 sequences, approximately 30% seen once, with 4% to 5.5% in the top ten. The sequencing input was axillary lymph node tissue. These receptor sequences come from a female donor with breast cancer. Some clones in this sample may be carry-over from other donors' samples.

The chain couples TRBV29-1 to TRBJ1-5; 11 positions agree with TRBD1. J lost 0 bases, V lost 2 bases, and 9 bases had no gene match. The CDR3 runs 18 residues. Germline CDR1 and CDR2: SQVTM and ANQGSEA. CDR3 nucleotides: TGCAGCGTTGAATGGCTGGGACAGGGGGGGTATAGCAATCAGCCCCAGCATTTT. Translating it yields CSVEWLGQGGYSNQPQHF.

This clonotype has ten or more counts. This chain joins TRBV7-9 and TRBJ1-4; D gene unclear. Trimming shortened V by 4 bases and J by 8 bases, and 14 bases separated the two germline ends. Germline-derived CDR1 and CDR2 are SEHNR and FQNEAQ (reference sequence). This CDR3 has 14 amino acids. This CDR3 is CASSSPGYNEKLFF. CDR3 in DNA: TGTGCCAGCAGCTCGCCCGGTTACAACGAAAAACTGTTTTTT.

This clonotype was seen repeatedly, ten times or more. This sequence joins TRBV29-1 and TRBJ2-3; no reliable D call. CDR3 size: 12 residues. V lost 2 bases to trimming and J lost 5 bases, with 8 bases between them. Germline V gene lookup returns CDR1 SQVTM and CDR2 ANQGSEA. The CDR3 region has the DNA TGCAGCGTTGAAAGGATGCGAGATACGCAGTATTTT. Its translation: CSVERMRDTQYF.

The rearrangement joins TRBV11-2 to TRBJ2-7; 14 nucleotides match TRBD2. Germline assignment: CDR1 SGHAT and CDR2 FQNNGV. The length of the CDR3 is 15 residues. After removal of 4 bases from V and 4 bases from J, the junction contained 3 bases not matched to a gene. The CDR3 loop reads CASSSGTSGSYEQYF. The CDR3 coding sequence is TGTGCCAGCAGCTCTGGGACTAGCGGGAGTTACGAGCAGTACTTC.

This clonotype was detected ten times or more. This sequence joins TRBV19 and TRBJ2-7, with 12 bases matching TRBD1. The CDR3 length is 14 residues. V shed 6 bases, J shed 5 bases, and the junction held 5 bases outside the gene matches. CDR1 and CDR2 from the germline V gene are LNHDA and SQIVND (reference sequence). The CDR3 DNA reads TGTGCCAGTAGGCTGGGACAGGGGGCGGACGAGCAGTACTTC. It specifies CASRLGQGADEQYF.

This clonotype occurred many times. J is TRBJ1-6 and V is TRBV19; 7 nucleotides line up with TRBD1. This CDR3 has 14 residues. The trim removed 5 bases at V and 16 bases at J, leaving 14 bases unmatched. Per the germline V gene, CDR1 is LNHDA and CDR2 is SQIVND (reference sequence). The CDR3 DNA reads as TGTGCCAGTAGTCCGCGGACAGGTTTACGGGAACTCCACTTT. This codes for CASSPRTGLRELHF. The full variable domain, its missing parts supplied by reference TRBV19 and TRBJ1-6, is DGGITQSPKYLFRKEGQNVTLSCEQNLNHDAMYWYRQDPGQGLRLIYYSQIVNDFQKGDIAEGYSVSREKKESFPLTVTSAQKNPTAFYLCASSPRTGLRELHFGNGTRLTVT.

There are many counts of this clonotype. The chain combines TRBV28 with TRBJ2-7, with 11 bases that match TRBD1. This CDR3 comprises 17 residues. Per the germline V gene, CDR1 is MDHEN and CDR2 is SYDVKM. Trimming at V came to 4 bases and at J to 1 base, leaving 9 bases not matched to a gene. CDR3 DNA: TGTGCCAGCAGTTCCCCCATCGGGACAGGGGGATCCTACGAGCAGTACTTC. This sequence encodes CASSSPIGTGGSYEQYF.

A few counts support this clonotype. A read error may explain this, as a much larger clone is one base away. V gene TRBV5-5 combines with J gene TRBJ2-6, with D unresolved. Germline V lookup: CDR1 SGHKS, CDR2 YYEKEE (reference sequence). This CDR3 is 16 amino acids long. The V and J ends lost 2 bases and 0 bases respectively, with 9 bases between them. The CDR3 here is CASSLGHPSGANVLTF. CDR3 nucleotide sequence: TGTGCCAGCAGCTTAGGTCATCCCTCTGGGGCCAACGTCCTGACTTTC.

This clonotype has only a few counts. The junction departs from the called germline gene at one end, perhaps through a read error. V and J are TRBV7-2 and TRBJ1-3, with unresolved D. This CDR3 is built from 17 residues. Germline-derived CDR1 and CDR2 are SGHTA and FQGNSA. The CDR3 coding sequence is TGTGCCAGCAGCTTAGAGGCCGCCTTAAATACTGGAAACCCCATATATTTT. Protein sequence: CASSLEAALNTGNPIYF. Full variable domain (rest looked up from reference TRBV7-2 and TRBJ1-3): GAGVSQSPSNKVTEKGKDVELRCDPISGHTALYWYRQSLGQGLEFLIYFQGNSAPDKSGLPSDRFSAERTGGSVSTLTIQRTQQEDSAVYLCASSLEAALNTGNPIYFGEGSWLTVV.

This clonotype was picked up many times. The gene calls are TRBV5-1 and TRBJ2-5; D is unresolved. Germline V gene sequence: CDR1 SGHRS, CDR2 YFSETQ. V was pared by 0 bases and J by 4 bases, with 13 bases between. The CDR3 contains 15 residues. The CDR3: CASSLAADPIETQYF. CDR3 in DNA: TGCGCCAGCAGCTTGGCGGCAGACCCAATAGAGACCCAGTACTTC.

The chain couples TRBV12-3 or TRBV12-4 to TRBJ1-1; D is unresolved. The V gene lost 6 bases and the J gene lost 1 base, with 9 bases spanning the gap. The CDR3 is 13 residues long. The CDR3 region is CASRGPPNTEAFF. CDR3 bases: TGTGCCAGCAGGGGCCCTCCGAACACTGAAGCTTTCTTT.

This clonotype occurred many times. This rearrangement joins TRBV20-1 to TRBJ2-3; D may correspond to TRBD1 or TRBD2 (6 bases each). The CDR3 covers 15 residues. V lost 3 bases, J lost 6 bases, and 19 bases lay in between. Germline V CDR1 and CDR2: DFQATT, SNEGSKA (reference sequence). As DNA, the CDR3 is TGCAGTGCTAGTGAAGGGGGGCATGTTAGGGATACGCAGTATTTT. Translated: CSASEGGHVRDTQYF.

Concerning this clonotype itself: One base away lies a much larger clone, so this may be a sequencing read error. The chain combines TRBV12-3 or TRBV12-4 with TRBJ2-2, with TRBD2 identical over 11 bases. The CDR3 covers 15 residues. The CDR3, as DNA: TGTGCCAGCAGGCTTAGCGGGGGGGGTGTCGGGGAGCTGCTTTTT. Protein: CASRLSGGGVGELLF.

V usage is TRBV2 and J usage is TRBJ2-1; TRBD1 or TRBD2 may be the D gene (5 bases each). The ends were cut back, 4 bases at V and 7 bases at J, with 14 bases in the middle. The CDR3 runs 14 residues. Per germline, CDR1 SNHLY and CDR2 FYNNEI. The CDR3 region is CASSGVGAGNEQFF. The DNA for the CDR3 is TGTGCCAGCAGTGGAGTGGGAGCAGGGAATGAGCAGTTCTTC.

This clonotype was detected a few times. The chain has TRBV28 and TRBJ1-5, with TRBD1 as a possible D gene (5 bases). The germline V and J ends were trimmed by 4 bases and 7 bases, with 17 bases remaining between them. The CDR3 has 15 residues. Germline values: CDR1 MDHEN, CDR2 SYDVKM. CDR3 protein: CASSSTTGVGQPQHF. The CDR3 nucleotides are TGTGCCAGCAGTTCAACCACAGGTGTCGGACAGCCCCAGCATTTT.

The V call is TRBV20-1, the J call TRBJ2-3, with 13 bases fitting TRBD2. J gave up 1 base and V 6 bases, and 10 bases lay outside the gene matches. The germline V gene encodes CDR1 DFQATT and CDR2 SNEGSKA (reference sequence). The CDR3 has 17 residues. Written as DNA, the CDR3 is TGCAGTGCCCAGCCCCCGACTAGCGGGGGGCGCACAGATACGCAGTATTTT. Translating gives CSAQPPTSGGRTDTQYF.

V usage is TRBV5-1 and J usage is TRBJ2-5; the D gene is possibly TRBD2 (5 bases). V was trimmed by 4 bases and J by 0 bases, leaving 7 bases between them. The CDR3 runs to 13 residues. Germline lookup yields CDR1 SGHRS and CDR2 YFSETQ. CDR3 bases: TGCGCCAGCAGCGGGGAGAACCAAGAGACCCAGTACTTC. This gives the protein CASSGENQETQYF.

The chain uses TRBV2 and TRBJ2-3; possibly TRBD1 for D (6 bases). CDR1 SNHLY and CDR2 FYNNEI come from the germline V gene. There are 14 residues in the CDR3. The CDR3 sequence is CATDRTASTDTQYF. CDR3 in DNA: TGTGCTACAGACAGGACAGCTAGCACAGATACGCAGTATTTT. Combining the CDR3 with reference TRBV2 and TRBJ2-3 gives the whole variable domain EPEVTQTPSHQVTQMGQEVILRCVPISNHLYFYWYRQILGQKVEFLVSFYNNEISEKSEIFDDQFSVERPDGSNFTLKIRSTKLEDSAMYFCATDRTASTDTQYFGPGTRLTVL.

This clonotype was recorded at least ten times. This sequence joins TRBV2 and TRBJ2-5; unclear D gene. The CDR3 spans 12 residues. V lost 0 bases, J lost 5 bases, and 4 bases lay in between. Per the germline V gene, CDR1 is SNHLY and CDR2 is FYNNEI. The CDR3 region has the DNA TGTGCCAGCAGTGAAGCGTTTGAGACCCAGTACTTC. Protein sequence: CASSEAFETQYF.

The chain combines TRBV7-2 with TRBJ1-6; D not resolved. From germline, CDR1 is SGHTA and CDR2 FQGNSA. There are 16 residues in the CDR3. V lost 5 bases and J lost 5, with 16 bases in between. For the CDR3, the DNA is TGTGCCAGCAGCGCACGTACTAGCACAGATAATTCACCCCTCCACTTT. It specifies CASSARTSTDNSPLHF.

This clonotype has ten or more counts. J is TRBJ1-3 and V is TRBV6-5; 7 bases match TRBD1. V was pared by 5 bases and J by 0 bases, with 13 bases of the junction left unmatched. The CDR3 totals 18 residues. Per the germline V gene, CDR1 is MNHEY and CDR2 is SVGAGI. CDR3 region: CASSRGDRPFSSGNTIYF. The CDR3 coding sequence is TGTGCCAGCAGTCGGGGGGACAGACCTTTTTCCTCTGGAAACACCATATATTTT.